Reported below is one TCR beta chain. Its target is unknown. 13 Jbeta primers and 60 Vbeta primers were used for the PCR. Repertoires were generated with immunoSEQ multiplex PCR, while TCRdb's copy carries only in-frame clones and drops some. This sample has 55,000 to 65,000 clones, with about 85% found just once. This sample stems from a study of cytomegalovirus exposure and HLA in healthy donors. Overall study results and limits: Rare sequences made up most TCRs, while some public TCRs were found in many donors.

Sequenced material: PBMCs. The receptor's source is a female donor in good health and CMV-seronegative.

The CDR3 loop is CASSLGQATRYGYTF. The CDR3 DNA reads TGTGCCAGCAGCTTAGGACAGGCGACGCGCTATGGCTACACCTTC. The gene calls are TRBV7-2 and TRBJ1-2; tentatively, D is TRBD1 (6 bases). V shed 1 base and J shed 4 bases, with 13 bases lying between them. This CDR3 region has 15 residues. The germline V gene encodes CDR1 SGHTA and CDR2 FQGNSA.